A selection of T cell receptor beta chains follows, all from one sample in a study of beta chain features in type 1 diabetes. The repertoire was sequenced with immunoSEQ multiplex PCR; TCRdb's copy has only in-frame clones and lacks some. The repertoire holds 400,000 or so clones, with around 12% as singletons. The sample taken for sequencing was naive CD4+ T cells from blood. The source of these receptors is a woman aged 18-35 years with type 1 diabetes. Each CDR3 is given with its conserved first and last residue. The D gene is left open where the match is weak. Rows give clone size only sometimes, using once, few, many, or a class for an expanded clone.

j_call d_call clone_size v_call cdr3_nt cdr3_aa
TRBJ2-1 TRBD1 NA TRBV18 TGTGCCAGCTCACCCATAGCTGGACAGGGGGCATTTGAGTTCTTC CASSPIAGQGAFEFF
TRBJ2-1 TRBD2 few TRBV11-3 TGTGCCAGCAGCATGGGACTAGCGGCGAACAATGAGCAGTTCTTC CASSMGLAANNEQFF
TRBJ2-1 TRBD2 NA TRBV7-9 TGTGCCAGCCTGCTTACTAGCGGTTCCTACAATGAGCAGTTCTTC CASLLTSGSYNEQFF
TRBJ1-1 NA few TRBV7-3 TGTGCCAGCAGCTCCAGGATGGGCACTGAAGCTTTCTTT CASSSRMGTEAFF
TRBJ2-3 NA NA TRBV14 TGTGCCAGCAGCCAGGTCAGCGGTTCTAGCACAGATACGCAGTATTTT CASSQVSGSSTDTQYF
TRBJ2-1 NA NA TRBV11-2 TGTGCCAGCAGCTTTGAGGGGACACATCAGTTCTTC CASSFEGTHQFF
TRBJ1-3 NA NA TRBV9 TGTGCCAGCAGCGTAGCGACACCCGGAAACACCATATATTTT CASSVATPGNTIYF
TRBJ1-4 TRBD1 NA TRBV9 TGTGCCAGCAGTGGGGACAGTGGGAGGAATGAAAAACTGTTTTTT CASSGDSGRNEKLFF
TRBJ1-5 NA NA TRBV27 TGTGCCAGCAGTTTCTCGGGTGGTCAGCCCCAGCATTTT CASSFSGGQPQHF
TRBJ2-7 TRBD1 few TRBV19 TGTGCCAGTAGTAAGATTCCGGGACAGACCTACGAGCAGTACTTC CASSKIPGQTYEQYF
TRBJ2-5 NA NA TRBV11-2 TGTGCCAGCAGCTTAGGTGGGGGGGCCGTAGAGACCCAGTACTTC CASSLGGGAVETQYF
TRBJ2-1 TRBD2 NA TRBV5-1 TGCGCCAGCAGCTTGATCCTAGCGGGGGACAATGAGCAGTTCTTC CASSLILAGDNEQFF
TRBJ1-1 TRBD1 NA TRBV27 TGTGCCAGCAGTCCAATGGGGACAGCGAACACTGAAGCTTTCTTT CASSPMGTANTEAFF
TRBJ1-1 TRBD1 NA TRBV5-4 TGTGCCAGCAGCTGGGACAGGGAAGAACGGGATGGTGAAGCTTTCTTT CASSWDREERDGEAFF
TRBJ2-5 NA NA TRBV14 TGTGCCAGCAGCCAATTTATTCGGGTCAGCCAAGAGACCCAGTACTTC CASSQFIRVSQETQYF
TRBJ2-7 NA NA TRBV7-9 TGTGCCAGCAGCTTTCAAGGGAGTTCCTACGAGCAGTACTTC CASSFQGSSYEQYF
TRBJ1-4 TRBD1 NA TRBV11-2 TGTGCCAGCAGCTCCCAACAGGGGGCTCGTGAAAAACTGTTTTTT CASSSQQGAREKLFF
TRBJ2-1 NA NA TRBV7-9 TGTGCCAGCAGCTTAGTACCGTCGCCTAGGGGAAATGAGCAGTTCTTC CASSLVPSPRGNEQFF
TRBJ2-2 NA NA TRBV30 TGTGCCTCCTTGACGGGGTCCGGGGAGCTGTTTTTT CASLTGSGELFF
TRBJ2-7 NA NA TRBV30 TGTGCCTGGAGTGTAGAGAGGTACGAGCAGTACTTC CAWSVERYEQYF
TRBJ1-6 TRBD1 NA TRBV2 TGTGCCAGCAGTGAAGCAGGAGGGGGCAATTCACCCCTCCACTTT CASSEAGGGNSPLHF
TRBJ2-1 NA few TRBV21-1 TGTGCCAGCAGCAAAACTAGTTCCTCGGGCGACTATGAGCAGTTCTTC CASSKTSSSGDYEQFF
TRBJ1-5 NA few TRBV21-1 TGTGCCAGCAGTAAATGGGGGCATCAGCCCCAGCATTTT CASSKWGHQPQHF
TRBJ1-2 NA few TRBV5-1 TGCGCCAGCAGCTCTACAGGGCTTGACTATGGCTACACCTTC CASSSTGLDYGYTF
TRBJ1-5 NA few TRBV2 TGTGCCAGCAGTGCCCTCCGGGGGGTGAATCAGCCCCAGCATTTT CASSALRGVNQPQHF
TRBJ1-2 NA NA TRBV30 TGTGCCTGGGACAAATTAAACTATGGCTACACCTTC CAWDKLNYGYTF
TRBJ2-3 NA NA TRBV30 TGTGCCTGGAGTGTCGGGGGTGATGGGTATTTT CAWSVGGDGYF
TRBJ1-1 NA NA TRBV29-1 TGCAGCGTTGCCCTGGCTAACACTGAAGCTTTCTTT CSVALANTEAFF
TRBJ2-6 TRBD1 NA TRBV6-6 TGTGCCAGCAGTTGGGAGACAGGGCTGGGGGCCAACGTCCTGACTTTC CASSWETGLGANVLTF
TRBJ2-3 TRBD2 NA TRBV29-1 TGCAGCGTTGAAGGATCACGGGCGGGGGACACAGATACGCAGTATTTT CSVEGSRAGDTDTQYF
TRBJ1-1 TRBD1 NA TRBV6-5 TGTGCCAGCAGTTACTCGGGACAGCCTAACACTGAAGCTTTCTTT CASSYSGQPNTEAFF
TRBJ2-4 NA few TRBV2 TGTGCCAGCAGTGATTTCGGCGGACGACTAGTAGGAAACATTCAGTACTTC CASSDFGGRLVGNIQYF
TRBJ2-7 NA few TRBV6-5 TGTGCCAGCAGTTACGGGGGCGGCGGAGGAGCCTACGAGCAGTACTTC CASSYGGGGGAYEQYF
TRBJ2-3 NA NA TRBV21-1 TGTGCCAGCAGCAAAGTGGCGGGGGCCACATCGAATACGCAGTATTTT CASSKVAGATSNTQYF
TRBJ2-3 TRBD2 few TRBV15 TGTGCCACCAGCAGAGGTGGACTAGCGGGACATACGCAGTATTTT CATSRGGLAGHTQYF
TRBJ2-3 NA few TRBV5-1 TGCGCCAGCAGCTTGGGTCCTGGGGGCGTCGCAGATACGCAGTATTTT CASSLGPGGVADTQYF
TRBJ2-3 TRBD2 NA TRBV11-2 TGTGCCAGCAGCTCTCTAGCGGGGGGGCTTGATACGCAGTATTTT CASSSLAGGLDTQYF
TRBJ2-3 TRBD1 few TRBV4-3 TGCGCCAGCAGGCATCAGGGGGTCCAGTATTTT CASRHQGVQYF
TRBJ2-3 TRBD2 NA TRBV6-6 TGTGCCAGCAGCCTCAATAGCGGGGGGATAGATACGCAGTATTTT CASSLNSGGIDTQYF
TRBJ2-1 NA few TRBV18 TGTGCCAGCTCAGTCCTAGAAGGTGAGCAGTTCTTC CASSVLEGEQFF
TRBJ2-3 TRBD2 NA TRBV5-6 TGTGCCAGCAGTTTTGGACTAGCGAGAGGAGATAGCACAGATACGCAGTATTTT CASSFGLARGDSTDTQYF